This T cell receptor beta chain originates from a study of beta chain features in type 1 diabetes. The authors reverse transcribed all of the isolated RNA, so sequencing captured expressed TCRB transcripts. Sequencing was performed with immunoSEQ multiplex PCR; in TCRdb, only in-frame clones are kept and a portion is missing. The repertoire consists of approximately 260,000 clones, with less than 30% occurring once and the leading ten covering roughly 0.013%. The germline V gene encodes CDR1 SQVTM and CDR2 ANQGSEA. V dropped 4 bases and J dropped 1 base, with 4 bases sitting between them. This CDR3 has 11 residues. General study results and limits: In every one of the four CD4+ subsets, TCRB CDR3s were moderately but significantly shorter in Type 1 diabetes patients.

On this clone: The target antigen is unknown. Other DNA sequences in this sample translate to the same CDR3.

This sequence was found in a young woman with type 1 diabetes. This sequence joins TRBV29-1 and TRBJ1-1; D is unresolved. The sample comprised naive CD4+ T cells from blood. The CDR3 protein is CSVGRNTEAFF. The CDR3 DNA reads TGCAGCGTTGGGAGGAACACTGAAGCTTTCTTT.